The 21 T cell receptor beta chains reported below all come from one sample, sequenced in a study of control samples from healthy donors and cancer patients. Assay used: immunoSEQ multiplex PCR; TCRdb lists only in-frame clones, some missing. The repertoire holds about 160,000 clones, with 95% to 96% as singletons. The specimen sequenced was blood. These receptor sequences come from a woman in her twenties or thirties in good health.

The chain combines TRBV5-1 with TRBJ2-7, with D perhaps matching TRBD1 or TRBD2 (5 bases each). CDR1 is SGHRS and CDR2 is YFSETQ in the germline V gene. The V end was cut by 4 bases, the J end by 6 bases, with 17 bases between. The CDR3 totals 14 residues. In DNA form, the CDR3 reads TGCGCCAGCAGCGGTGGGACGGGCCGCACCGAGCAGTACTTC. It translates to CASSGGTGRTEQYF.

This rearrangement joins TRBV3-1 (or the pseudogene TRBV3-2) to TRBJ2-5, with 7 bases fitting TRBD2. The germline V gene has CDR1 LGHDT and CDR2 YNNKEL (reference sequence). V dropped 0 bases and J dropped 9; count of bases not matched to a gene: 7. The CDR3 extends over 14 amino acids. The CDR3 sequence: CASSQDKRGGAQYF. The CDR3 coding sequence is TGTGCCAGCAGCCAAGATAAGCGGGGCGGGGCCCAGTACTTC.

The chain combines TRBV19 with TRBJ2-2, with D possibly being TRBD2 (6 bases). This CDR3 is 15 amino acids long. V lost 5 bases and J 4 bases, leaving 14 bases between the germline ends. Germline V gives CDR1 LNHDA, CDR2 SQIVND (reference sequence). CDR3 bases: TGTGCCAGTAGTTCACCGGGGGTATCCACCGGGGAGCTGTTTTTT. Protein: CASSSPGVSTGELFF.

The genes are TRBV9 and TRBJ1-6; D is possibly TRBD1 (6 bases). Looked up from germline, CDR1 is SGDLS and CDR2 is YYNGEE. The CDR3 has 14 residues. V shed 3 bases and J shed 8 bases, with 12 bases lying between them. CDR3 nucleotides: TGTGCCAGCAGCGAACGGGACATCGATTCACCCCTCCACTTT. As protein: CASSERDIDSPLHF.

This clone occurred once. V and J are TRBV2 and TRBJ2-1; TRBD2 matches at 8 bases. Germline values: CDR1 SNHLY, CDR2 FYNNEI. The CDR3 is 14 amino acids. The junction had 14 bases not matched to a gene; V was cut back by 10 bases and J by 9 bases. The CDR3 DNA sequence: TGTGCCACCACCCGGGAGGGGATGACCGCTGAGCAGTTCTTC. It encodes CATTREGMTAEQFF.

The rearrangement links TRBV9 to TRBJ2-2; D is uncertain. Germline assignment: CDR1 SGDLS and CDR2 YYNGEE. The CDR3 runs to 17 residues. Between the trimmed V and J ends, which lost 0 bases and 7 bases, there was a span of 19 bases. CDR3 residues: CASSVDLQNPLFGELFF. The DNA for the CDR3 is TGTGCCAGCAGCGTAGATCTACAAAATCCACTTTTCGGGGAGCTGTTTTTT.

The rearrangement links TRBV6-5 to TRBJ1-5; no firm D call. The ends were cut back, 5 bases at V and 10 bases at J, with 15 bases in the middle. Germline CDR1 reads MNHEY; CDR2 reads SVGAGI. This CDR3 spans 13 amino acids. In DNA form, the CDR3 reads TGTGCCAGCAGTCCTAGCCTTAACGGCCCCCAGCATTTT. It specifies CASSPSLNGPQHF.

The chain carries TRBV21-1 and TRBJ2-5. TRBV21-1 counts as a pseudogene. The CDR3 contains 9 residues. This CDR3 reads CATRGTQYF. The DNA for the CDR3 is TGTGCGACGCGTGGGACCCAGTACTTC.

The J gene is TRBJ2-1, the V gene TRBV5-1; 7 nucleotides align to TRBD2. After removal of 4 bases from V and 5 bases from J, the junction contained 9 bases not matched to a gene. The CDR3 runs 15 residues. CDR1 and CDR2 (germline): SGHRS, YFSETQ. The CDR3 DNA reads as TGCGCCAGCAGCCGACCGGGAGGAAGCGACAATGAGCAGTTCTTC. Protein: CASSRPGGSDNEQFF.

V is TRBV7-9 and J is TRBJ1-1, with D possibly matching TRBD1 (5 bases). Germline V lookup: CDR1 SEHNR, CDR2 FQNEAQ (reference sequence). Trimming pared 5 bases from V and 1 base from J, leaving 11 bases between. The CDR3 sequence is 14 residues long. The CDR3 nucleotides read TGTGCCAGCAGCCCTACGGACACGAACACTGAAGCTTTCTTT. It yields the protein CASSPTDTNTEAFF. The full variable domain, rest sourced from reference TRBV7-9 and TRBJ1-1, is DTGVSQNPRHKITKRGQNVTFRCDPISEHNRLYWYRQTLGQGPEFLTYFQNEAQLEKSRLLSDRFSAERPKGSFSTLEIQRTEQGDSAMYLCASSPTDTNTEAFFGQGTRLTVV.

This clone was recorded once. The rearrangement joins TRBV11-2 to TRBJ2-7; D perhaps matches TRBD2 (5 bases). V shed 4 bases and J shed 2 bases, with 15 bases lying between them. The germline gives CDR1 SGHAT, CDR2 FQNNGV. This CDR3 spans 15 amino acids. The CDR3 bases are TGTGCCAGCAGCTCATGGCGGACGGGAACCTACGAGCAGTACTTC. Residues: CASSSWRTGTYEQYF.

The chain recombines TRBV28 with TRBJ2-4, with D unclear. CDR3 length: 15 amino acids. The V and J ends lost 3 bases and 5 bases respectively, with 14 bases between them. The germline gives CDR1 MDHEN, CDR2 SYDVKM. This CDR3 is CASSFGQPRENIQYF. CDR3 nucleotides: TGTGCCAGCAGTTTTGGTCAGCCAAGGGAAAACATTCAGTACTTC.

This clone has just one count. The chain recombines TRBV14 with TRBJ1-3, with D tentatively TRBD1 (6 bases). Germline CDR1 reads SGHDN; CDR2 reads FVKESK. This CDR3 region has 16 residues. Trimming left V 4 bases short and J 1 base short, with 14 bases between. The DNA for the CDR3 is TGTGCCAGCAGCCGGATAACAGGGTGGTCTGGAAACACCATATATTTT. This gives the protein CASSRITGWSGNTIYF.

The chain uses TRBV9 and TRBJ2-1, with 9 bases identical to TRBD2. The CDR3 is made up of 15 amino acids. Germline V gives CDR1 SGDLS, CDR2 YYNGEE. Trimming at V came to 0 bases and at J to 4 bases, leaving 2 bases not matched to a gene. CDR3 sequence (DNA): TGTGCCAGCAGCGTAGGGACTAGCGAGTACAATGAGCAGTTCTTC. Amino acids: CASSVGTSEYNEQFF.

The chain has TRBV2 and TRBJ1-4; 10 positions agree with TRBD1. The V and J ends lost 4 bases and 6 bases, in that order; junction bases with no gene match: 2. Germline-derived CDR1 and CDR2 are SNHLY and FYNNEI. This CDR3 spans 14 amino acids. CDR3 region: CASSGTGGYEKLFF. The CDR3 DNA reads TGTGCCAGCAGTGGGACAGGGGGTTATGAAAAACTGTTTTTT.

The V gene is TRBV7-9, the J gene TRBJ2-1, with 7 positions matching TRBD2. In germline, CDR1 is SEHNR, CDR2 FQNEAQ (reference sequence). V lost 6 bases to trimming and J lost 6 bases; unmatched junction nucleotides: 14. The CDR3 loop spans 16 amino acids. This CDR3 is CASSLPGTIRINEQFF. The DNA of the CDR3 is TGTGCCAGCAGTCTCCCCGGGACTATCCGGATCAATGAGCAGTTCTTC.

The sample holds one count of this clone. The genes are TRBV19 and TRBJ2-5; D gene uncertain. The V and J ends lost 5 bases and 7 bases respectively, with 17 bases between them. The length of the CDR3 is 14 residues. Germline V gives CDR1 LNHDA, CDR2 SQIVND (reference sequence). Here the CDR3 reads CASSPTAPGGTQYF. CDR3 DNA sequence: TGTGCCAGTAGTCCCACAGCCCCCGGTGGGACCCAGTACTTC. Supplemented by reference TRBV19 and TRBJ2-5, the full variable domain reads DGGITQSPKYLFRKEGQNVTLSCEQNLNHDAMYWYRQDPGQGLRLIYYSQIVNDFQKGDIAEGYSVSREKKESFPLTVTSAQKNPTAFYLCASSPTAPGGTQYFGPGTRLLVL.

J is TRBJ2-7 and V is TRBV7-2; no clear D gene. Germline assignment: CDR1 SGHTA and CDR2 FQGNSA. V lost 6 bases and J 2 bases, leaving 11 bases between the germline ends. This CDR3 contains 13 residues. The CDR3 coding sequence is TGTGCCAGCAGACCAGATAGTACCTACGAGCAGTACTTC. It codes for CASRPDSTYEQYF. Based on the CDR3 plus reference TRBV7-2 and TRBJ2-7, the full variable domain is GAGVSQSPSNKVTEKGKDVELRCDPISGHTALYWYRQSLGQGLEFLIYFQGNSAPDKSGLPSDRFSAERTGGSVSTLTIQRTQQEDSAVYLCASRPDSTYEQYFGPGTRLTVT.

The gene calls are TRBV25-1 and TRBJ2-3; 7 bases line up with TRBD2. Looked up from germline, CDR1 is MGHDK and CDR2 is SYGVNS. J lost 6 bases, V lost 0 bases, and 6 bases had no gene match. The CDR3 has 15 amino acids. CDR3: CASSEYGGGGDTQYF. CDR3 sequence (DNA): TGTGCCAGCAGTGAATACGGCGGGGGAGGGGATACGCAGTATTTT.

The gene calls are TRBV5-6 and TRBJ2-7; the match to TRBD1 covers 11 bases. V lost 4 bases to trimming and J lost 2 bases; unmatched junction nucleotides: 2. This CDR3 comprises 14 residues. Germline CDR1 reads SGHDT; CDR2 reads YYEEEE. This CDR3 reads CASSVGQGAYEQYF. The CDR3 region has the DNA TGTGCCAGCAGCGTGGGACAGGGGGCCTACGAGCAGTACTTC.

This clone was picked up a small number of times. This chain uses TRBV19 with TRBJ1-5; D call uncertain. V was cut by 5 bases and J by 3 bases, with 14 bases left in between. Germline V CDR1 and CDR2: LNHDA, SQIVND (reference sequence). CDR3 length: 15 residues. CDR3 region: CASSARDSVNQPQHF. The CDR3 nucleotides read TGTGCCAGTAGTGCGAGGGATTCGGTCAATCAGCCCCAGCATTTT.